The 28 T cell receptor beta chains below come from one sample, sequenced in a study of blood T cell repertoires in COVID-19. Profiling relied on immunoSEQ multiplex PCR, and the TCRdb table lists in-frame clones only, not all of them. Among around 400,000 clones listed, just over 90% were seen once. The sample comprised PBMCs or T cells enriched from blood (not recorded which). These receptor sequences come from a woman in her thirties or forties who had been exposed to COVID-19.

V and J are TRBV5-8 and TRBJ2-7, with 9 bases fitting TRBD2. V lost 2 bases to trimming and J lost 6 bases; unmatched junction nucleotides: 9. The germline gives CDR1 SGHTS, CDR2 YDEGEE. The CDR3 is 15 amino acids. The CDR3 region is CASSFRLAGWGEQYF. As DNA, the CDR3 is TGTGCCAGCAGCTTTCGGCTAGCGGGGTGGGGCGAGCAGTACTTC. Full variable domain (remainder filled in from reference TRBV5-8 and TRBJ2-7): EAGVTQSPTHLIKTRGQQATLRCSPISGHTSVYWYQQALGLGLQFLLWYDEGEERNRGNFPPRFSGRQFPNYSSELNVNALELEDSALYLCASSFRLAGWGEQYFGPGTRLTVT.

This clone was seen once. J is TRBJ1-5 and V is TRBV7-8, with 7 bases that match TRBD1. Looked up from germline, CDR1 is SGHVS and CDR2 is FQNEAQ. J lost 4 bases, V lost 5 bases, and 17 bases had no gene match. The CDR3 extends over 18 amino acids. This chain's CDR3 is CASSPRPLTGSNNQPQHF. The CDR3 DNA sequence: TGTGCCAGCAGCCCTCGCCCCTTGACAGGGTCCAATAATCAGCCCCAGCATTTT.

This chain joins TRBV7-9 and TRBJ1-2; 7 bases agree with TRBD1. Germline CDR1 and CDR2: SEHNR and FQNEAQ (reference sequence). With V trimmed by 8 bases and J by 2 bases, 8 bases remained unmatched. CDR3 length equals 14 residues. The DNA of the CDR3 is TGTGCCAGCGTCACAATGACAGGGAACTATGGCTACACCTTC. This gives the protein CASVTMTGNYGYTF.

The chain uses TRBV7-2 and TRBJ2-3, with D possibly TRBD2 on 7 matching bases. V lost 2 bases and J 0 bases, leaving 18 bases between the germline ends. This CDR3 has 18 amino acids. Germline assignment: CDR1 SGHTA and CDR2 FQGNSA. The CDR3 reads CASSLSSGGGRSTDTQYF. The CDR3 DNA sequence: TGTGCCAGCAGCTTAAGCTCAGGCGGGGGCCGTAGCACAGATACGCAGTATTTT.

V gene TRBV10-3 combines with J gene TRBJ1-1; D unclear. There are 14 residues in the CDR3. V was clipped by 6 bases and J by 3 bases, with 14 bases between them. Germline V gene lookup returns CDR1 ENHRY and CDR2 SYGVKD. The CDR3 sequence: CAISSGVLDTEAFF. CDR3 in DNA: TGTGCCATCAGCTCGGGAGTGTTGGACACTGAAGCTTTCTTT.

The CDR3 here is CAWSATSRNIQYF. The CDR3 region has the DNA TGTGCCTGGAGTGCGACTAGCAGGAACATTCAGTACTTC. The V and J genes are TRBV30 and TRBJ2-4, with TRBD2 matching over 7 bases. V was pared by 1 base and J by 7 bases, with 4 bases of the junction left unmatched. Germline lookup yields CDR1 GTSNPN and CDR2 SVGIG (reference sequence). This CDR3 has 13 residues.

The chain employs TRBV9 and TRBJ1-1; no reliable D call. Germline CDR1 is SGDLS and CDR2 is YYNGEE. The V end was cut by 0 bases, the J end by 4 bases, with 10 bases between. The CDR3 totals 14 residues. DNA for the CDR3: TGTGCCAGCAGCGTAGGTGGGGAGAGCACTGAAGCTTTCTTT. This codes for CASSVGGESTEAFF.

The rearrangement joins TRBV5-6 to TRBJ2-7; D not resolved. The CDR3 totals 14 residues. The V end lost 3 bases, the J end lost 0 bases, and 10 bases lay between the germline ends. In germline, CDR1 is SGHDT, CDR2 YYEEEE. Written as DNA, the CDR3 is TGTGCCAGCAGCTGGCGCGGATTCTCCTACGAGCAGTACTTC. Its protein product is CASSWRGFSYEQYF.

This clone appeared a single time. The chain is built from TRBV21-1 and TRBJ1-2; TRBD1 is the table's D call, not checked against the DNA. TRBV21-1 is a pseudogene. The CDR3 sequence is 17 residues long. The CDR3 DNA is TGTGCCAGTCGGAACGACAGGAGGCTCTCGTCTAACTATGGCTACACCTTC. Translation: CASRNDRRLSSNYGYTF.

The chain links TRBV5-1 to TRBJ2-7, with unresolved D. CDR1 and CDR2 from the germline V gene are SGHRS and YFSETQ. Between the trimmed V and J ends, which lost 1 base and 3 bases, there was a span of 8 bases. The CDR3 runs to 13 residues. CDR3 nucleotides: TGCGCCAGCAGCTTGAGTCAGTACTACGAGCAGTACTTC. Translation gives CASSLSQYYEQYF. The complete variable domain, with remaining parts taken from reference TRBV5-1 and TRBJ2-7, reads KAGVTQTPRYLIKTRGQQVTLSCSPISGHRSVSWYQQTPGQGLQFLFEYFSETQRNKGNFPGRFSGRQFSNSRSEMNVSTLELGDSALYLCASSLSQYYEQYFGPGTRLTVT.

J is TRBJ2-5 and V is TRBV30; 7 bases fit TRBD1. The length of the CDR3 is 12 residues. Per germline, CDR1 GTSNPN and CDR2 SVGIG (reference sequence). V dropped 2 bases and J dropped 5; count of bases not matched to a gene: 2. CDR3 in amino acids: CAWSTRGETQYF. CDR3 coding DNA: TGTGCCTGGAGTACCAGGGGGGAGACCCAGTACTTC.

The V call is TRBV9, the J call TRBJ1-2; 7 positions match TRBD1. Trimming cost V 3 bases and J 6 bases; bases outside gene matches: 14. The CDR3 length is 16 residues. Germline V gives CDR1 SGDLS, CDR2 YYNGEE. The CDR3 DNA reads as TGTGCCAGCAGCGGGATTGACAGGGTTAAGATGGATGGCTACACCTTC. Its protein is CASSGIDRVKMDGYTF.

This chain uses TRBV12-5 with TRBJ2-1; 9 nucleotides align to TRBD1. The germline CDR1 and CDR2 sequences are LGHNT and FRNRAP. Unmatched junction bases numbered 9, after V lost 4 bases and J lost 5 bases. CDR3 length: 16 residues. The CDR3 spells CASGSHAGTGNNEQFF. The CDR3 DNA reads as TGTGCTAGTGGTTCTCACGCGGGGACAGGGAACAATGAGCAGTTCTTC.

The rearrangement uses TRBV25-1 and TRBJ2-7; 9 positions match TRBD1. V lost 3 bases, J lost 7 bases, and 4 bases stayed unmatched. CDR1 is MGHDK and CDR2 is SYGVNS in the germline V gene. CDR3 length: 13 residues. DNA of the CDR3: TGTGCCAGCAGTGAGGGACAGGGTGGAGAGCAGTACTTC. Encoded protein: CASSEGQGGEQYF.

This clone was observed a handful of times. The rearrangement joins TRBV9 to TRBJ2-7, with 8 bases aligning to TRBD1. The trim removed 0 bases at V and 6 bases at J, leaving 11 bases unmatched. The CDR3 sequence is 16 residues long. Germline V CDR1 and CDR2: SGDLS, YYNGEE. CDR3 region: CASSVVGTGYLGEQYF. The CDR3 DNA is TGTGCCAGCAGCGTAGTCGGGACAGGTTACCTCGGCGAGCAGTACTTC.

J is TRBJ1-2 and V is TRBV30; D possibly corresponds to TRBD1 (5 bases). CDR3 length: 15 amino acids. Germline V CDR1 and CDR2: GTSNPN, SVGIG (reference sequence). Trimming removed 4 bases at V and 8 bases at J, with 23 bases between. CDR3 region: CAWKGTGGTGSGYTF. The CDR3 nucleotides read TGTGCCTGGAAGGGAACTGGGGGGACCGGGTCGGGCTACACCTTC.

The chain recombines TRBV18 with TRBJ1-2; D uncertain. The CDR3 is 12 residues long. The germline CDR1 and CDR2 sequences are KGHSH and LQKENI. V was pared by 3 bases and J by 8 bases, with 10 bases between. The CDR3 bases are TGTGCCAGCTCACCGGGCGAGGGAGGCTACACCTTC. It encodes CASSPGEGGYTF.

This clone was observed a single time. V and J are TRBV12-3 or TRBV12-4 and TRBJ2-1, with a tentative D call TRBD1 (6 bases). The V and J ends lost 2 bases and 9 bases respectively, with 11 bases between them. The CDR3 has 13 residues. The DNA for the CDR3 is TGTGCCAGCAGTTTAATTGGGGGCCGTGAGCAGTTCTTC. Translation: CASSLIGGREQFF.

In DNA form, the CDR3 reads TGCGCCAGCAGCTCGATGAGTGGGGGGGTCGGCTACACCTTC. Protein product: CASSSMSGGVGYTF. This chain links TRBV5-1 with TRBJ1-2; D perhaps matches TRBD1 (5 bases). Trimming pared 3 bases from V and 8 bases from J, leaving 17 bases between. Germline V gives CDR1 SGHRS, CDR2 YFSETQ. The CDR3 has 14 amino acids.

The chain combines TRBV18 with TRBJ1-2, with unresolved D. This CDR3 contains 15 residues. V was pared by 0 bases and J by 2 bases, with 10 bases between. Looked up from germline, CDR1 is KGHSH and CDR2 is LQKENI. The CDR3 region is CASSPPEGWNYGYTF. DNA of the CDR3: TGTGCCAGCTCACCACCCGAGGGTTGGAACTATGGCTACACCTTC.

The chain joins TRBV5-4 to TRBJ1-2; tentatively, D is TRBD1 (6 bases). The CDR3 is made up of 14 amino acids. V lost 1 base to trimming and J lost 4 bases, with 11 bases between them. Germline assignment: CDR1 SGHNT and CDR2 YYREEE (reference sequence). CDR3 coding DNA: TGTGCCAGCAGCTTGTACGGACAGTCCTATGGCTACACCTTC. Translating gives CASSLYGQSYGYTF.

V and J are TRBV2 and TRBJ1-6; a possible D gene is TRBD1 (5 bases). The CDR3 covers 13 residues. The V gene's germline CDR1 is SNHLY and CDR2 FYNNEI. With 7 bases removed from V and 9 bases from J, the gap between germline ends came to 13 bases. For the CDR3, the DNA is TGTGCCAGCATGAGGGGAGGGACTTCACCCCTCCACTTT. This encodes CASMRGGTSPLHF.

The V call is TRBV7-2, the J call TRBJ2-7; weak D call: TRBD2 (6 bases). The germline V and J ends were trimmed by 5 bases and 2 bases, with 13 bases remaining between them. Germline V lookup: CDR1 SGHTA, CDR2 FQGNSA. The CDR3 is 14 amino acids. CDR3 loop: CASSPVAGPYEQYF. The CDR3 DNA reads TGTGCCAGCAGCCCAGTTGCGGGGCCCTACGAGCAGTACTTC.

The chain couples TRBV2 to TRBJ2-7, with a possible D match to TRBD1 (6 bases). V lost 2 bases, J lost 0 bases, and 8 bases lay in between. The CDR3 covers 14 residues. The germline CDR1 and CDR2 sequences are SNHLY and FYNNEI. The CDR3 region has the DNA TGTGCCAGCAGTGAACCAGGGGACTCCTACGAGCAGTACTTC. This codes for CASSEPGDSYEQYF.

The table lists this clone with a count of one. This chain uses TRBV6-5 with TRBJ1-1; D is possibly TRBD1 (5 bases). From germline, CDR1 is MNHEY and CDR2 SVGAGI. Trimming left V 7 bases short and J 3 bases short, with 9 bases between. The CDR3 is 12 residues long. The CDR3 sequence is CASKQEYTEAFF. CDR3 nucleotide sequence: TGTGCCAGCAAACAGGAGTACACTGAAGCTTTCTTT.

V and J are TRBV2 and TRBJ1-3, with 8 bases identical to TRBD1. CDR1 is SNHLY and CDR2 is FYNNEI in the germline V gene. CDR3 length: 15 residues. The V and J ends lost 7 bases and 2 bases, in that order; junction bases with no gene match: 7. The CDR3 here is CASTGRTGTGNTIYF. The CDR3 DNA reads TGTGCCAGCACCGGTAGGACAGGGACTGGAAACACCATATATTTT.

The chain carries TRBV7-6 and TRBJ1-2; D unresolved. Germline V gives CDR1 SGHVS, CDR2 FNYEAQ. V was pared by 5 bases and J by 2 bases, with 15 bases between. This CDR3 spans 15 amino acids. The CDR3 sequence is CASSPWVGENYGYTF. CDR3 DNA sequence: TGTGCCAGCAGCCCATGGGTCGGGGAAAACTATGGCTACACCTTC.

In DNA form, the CDR3 reads TGTGCCAGCACTAGACGCGGGTACGGGGACAATGAGCAGTTCTTC. It is translated as CASTRRGYGDNEQFF. The rearrangement uses TRBV27 and TRBJ2-1, with D maybe TRBD2 (5 bases). Germline lookup yields CDR1 MNHEY and CDR2 SMNVEV (reference sequence). V lost 7 bases and J 5 bases, leaving 18 bases between the germline ends. The CDR3 is 15 amino acids.